This T cell receptor beta chain was found in a study of regulatory T cells in long-lasting Graves disease. Time point described: newly diagnosed GD, antithyroid drugs for less than 3 months. From PBMCs, RNA was extracted and then used to make the TCR library. Arm-PCR with iRepertoire HTBI primers amplified the CDR3 regions for these TCR beta libraries. MiXCR, applied by TCRdb to the multiplex PCR reads, yields one record per CDR3 protein. Among about 620,000 distinct CDR3 sequences listed, 15% to 20% were seen once. There are many counts of this clonotype. The V gene lost 0 bases and the J gene lost 7 bases, with 15 bases spanning the gap. Germline lookup yields CDR1 MNHEY and CDR2 SVGAGI. The CDR3 length is 15 residues. The sample also formed part of further work on T cells in Graves' hyperthyroidism and ophthalmopathy. According to that study: TCR CDR3 regions were first amplified by RT-PCR with HTBI primers.

This clonotype was sampled from a woman in her twenties or thirties with Graves disease. The chain is built from TRBV6-5 and TRBJ1-1; tentative D call: TRBD1 (5 bases). This material consisted of peripheral blood mononuclear cells (PBMCs), taken at new diagnosis, from a patient treated with antithyroid drugs. CDR3 nucleotides: TGTGCCAGCAGTTACTCGGTCCAGGGCGTAGGTGAAGCTTTCTTT. It encodes CASSYSVQGVGEAFF.